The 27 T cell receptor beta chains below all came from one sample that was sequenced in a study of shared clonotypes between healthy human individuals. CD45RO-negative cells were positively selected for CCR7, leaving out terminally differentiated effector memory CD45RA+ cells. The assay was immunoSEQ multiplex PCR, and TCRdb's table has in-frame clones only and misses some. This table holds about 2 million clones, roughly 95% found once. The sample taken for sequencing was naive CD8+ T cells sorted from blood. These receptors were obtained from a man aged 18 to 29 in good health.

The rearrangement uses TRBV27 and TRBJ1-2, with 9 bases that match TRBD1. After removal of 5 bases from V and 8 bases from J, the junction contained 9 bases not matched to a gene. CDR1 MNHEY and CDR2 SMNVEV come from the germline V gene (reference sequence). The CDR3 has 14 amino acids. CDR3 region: CASSVEQGARGYTF. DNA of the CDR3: TGTGCCAGCAGTGTAGAACAGGGGGCGCGGGGCTACACCTTC.

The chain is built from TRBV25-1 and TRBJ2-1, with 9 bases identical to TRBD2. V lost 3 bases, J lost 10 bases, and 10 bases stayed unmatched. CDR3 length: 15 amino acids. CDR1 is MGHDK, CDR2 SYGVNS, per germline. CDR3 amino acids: CASSESGGFLKEQFF. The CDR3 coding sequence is TGTGCCAGCAGTGAGAGCGGGGGGTTTCTGAAGGAGCAGTTCTTC.

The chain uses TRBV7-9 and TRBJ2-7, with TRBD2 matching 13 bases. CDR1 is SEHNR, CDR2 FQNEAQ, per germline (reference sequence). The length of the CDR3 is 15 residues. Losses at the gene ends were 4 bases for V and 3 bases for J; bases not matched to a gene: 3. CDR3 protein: CASSSRLAGGYEQYF. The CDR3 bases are TGTGCCAGCAGCTCCCGACTAGCGGGAGGCTACGAGCAGTACTTC.

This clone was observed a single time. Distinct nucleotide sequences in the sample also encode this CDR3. This CDR3 reads CASSPGTGSSYEQYF. CDR3 in DNA: TGTGCCAGCAGCCCCGGGACAGGGAGCTCCTACGAGCAGTACTTC. The chain is built from TRBV27 and TRBJ2-7, with TRBD1 identical over 9 bases. Germline trimming cut 6 bases from V and 0 bases from J; bases unmatched to any gene: 6. CDR1 is MNHEY, CDR2 SMNVEV, per germline (reference sequence). The CDR3 totals 15 residues.

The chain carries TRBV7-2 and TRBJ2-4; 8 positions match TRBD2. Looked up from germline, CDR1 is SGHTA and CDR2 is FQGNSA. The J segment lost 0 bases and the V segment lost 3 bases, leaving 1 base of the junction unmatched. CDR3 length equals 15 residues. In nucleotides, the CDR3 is TGTGCCAGCAGCTTTAGCGGGGTAGCCAAAAACATTCAGTACTTC. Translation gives CASSFSGVAKNIQYF.

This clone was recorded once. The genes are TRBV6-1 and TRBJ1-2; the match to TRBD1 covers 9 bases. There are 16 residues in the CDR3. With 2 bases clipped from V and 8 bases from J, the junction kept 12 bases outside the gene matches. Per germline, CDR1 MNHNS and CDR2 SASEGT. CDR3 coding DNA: TGTGCCAGCAGTGAAACACAGGGGGCGTTTATTTACGGCTACACCTTC. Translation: CASSETQGAFIYGYTF.

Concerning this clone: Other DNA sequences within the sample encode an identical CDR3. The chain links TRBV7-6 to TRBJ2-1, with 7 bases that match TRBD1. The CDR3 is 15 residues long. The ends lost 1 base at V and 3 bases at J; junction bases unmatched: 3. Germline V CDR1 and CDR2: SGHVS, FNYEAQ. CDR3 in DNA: TGTGCCAGCAGCTTAGTGGCAGGGGGCTACAATGAGCAGTTCTTC. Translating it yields CASSLVAGGYNEQFF.

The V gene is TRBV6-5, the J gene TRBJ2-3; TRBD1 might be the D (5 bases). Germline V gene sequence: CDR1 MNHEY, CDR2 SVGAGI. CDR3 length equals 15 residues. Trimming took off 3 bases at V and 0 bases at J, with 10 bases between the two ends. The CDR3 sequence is CASSYWGGSTDTQYF. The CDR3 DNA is TGTGCCAGCAGTTATTGGGGCGGAAGCACAGATACGCAGTATTTT.

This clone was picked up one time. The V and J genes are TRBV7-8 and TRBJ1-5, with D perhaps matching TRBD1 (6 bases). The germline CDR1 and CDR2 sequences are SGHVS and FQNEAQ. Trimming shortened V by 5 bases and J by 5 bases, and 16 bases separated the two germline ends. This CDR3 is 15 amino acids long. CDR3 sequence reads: CASSPTGFDDQPQHF. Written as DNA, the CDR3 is TGTGCCAGCAGCCCTACAGGGTTTGACGATCAGCCCCAGCATTTT.

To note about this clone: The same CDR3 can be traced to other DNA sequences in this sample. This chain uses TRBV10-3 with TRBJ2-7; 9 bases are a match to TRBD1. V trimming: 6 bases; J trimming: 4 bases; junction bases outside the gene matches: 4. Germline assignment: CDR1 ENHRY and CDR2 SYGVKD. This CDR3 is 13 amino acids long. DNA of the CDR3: TGTGCCATCAGCCCGGGACAGGGATACGAGCAGTACTTC. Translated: CAISPGQGYEQYF.

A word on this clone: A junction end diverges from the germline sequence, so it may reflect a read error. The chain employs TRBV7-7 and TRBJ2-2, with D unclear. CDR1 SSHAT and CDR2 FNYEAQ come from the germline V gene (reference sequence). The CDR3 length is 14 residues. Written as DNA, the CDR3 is TGTGCTAGCAGCTCCGAACCGTACACCGGGGAGCTGTTTTTT. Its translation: CASSSEPYTGELFF.

CDR3 loop: CASSFGTLYNEQFF. The CDR3 region has the DNA TGTGCCAGCAGCTTCGGGACTCTCTACAATGAGCAGTTCTTC. This chain joins TRBV5-6 and TRBJ2-1; the D gene is possibly TRBD2 (6 bases). V was pared by 2 bases and J by 3 bases, with 9 bases between. Germline loops: CDR1 SGHDT, CDR2 YYEEEE. The CDR3 sequence is 14 residues long. The full variable domain, in which reference TRBV5-6 and TRBJ2-1 provide the parts outside the CDR3, is DAGVTQSPTHLIKTRGQQVTLRCSPKSGHDTVSWYQQALGQGPQFIFQYYEEEERQRGNFPDRFSGHQFPNYSSELNVNALLLGDSALYLCASSFGTLYNEQFFGPGTRLTVL.

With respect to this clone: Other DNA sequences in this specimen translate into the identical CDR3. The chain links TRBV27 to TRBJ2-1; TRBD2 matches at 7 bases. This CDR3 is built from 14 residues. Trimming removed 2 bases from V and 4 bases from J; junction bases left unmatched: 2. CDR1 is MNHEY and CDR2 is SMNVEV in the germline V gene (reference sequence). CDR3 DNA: TGTGCCAGCAGTTTAGCGGGAGTGTACAATGAGCAGTTCTTC. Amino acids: CASSLAGVYNEQFF.

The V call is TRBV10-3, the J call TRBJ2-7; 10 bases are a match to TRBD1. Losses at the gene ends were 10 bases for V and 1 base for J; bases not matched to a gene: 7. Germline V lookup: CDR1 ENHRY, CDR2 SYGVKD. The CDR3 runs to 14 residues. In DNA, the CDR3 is TGTGCCACCCGCGGACAGGGGGGTTCCTACGAGCAGTACTTC. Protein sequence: CATRGQGGSYEQYF.

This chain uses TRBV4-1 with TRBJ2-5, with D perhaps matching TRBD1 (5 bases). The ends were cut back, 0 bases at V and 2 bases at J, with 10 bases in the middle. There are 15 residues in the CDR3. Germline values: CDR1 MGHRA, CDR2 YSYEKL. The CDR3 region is CASSQDGKGQETQYF. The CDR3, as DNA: TGCGCCAGCAGCCAAGATGGAAAGGGGCAAGAGACCCAGTACTTC.

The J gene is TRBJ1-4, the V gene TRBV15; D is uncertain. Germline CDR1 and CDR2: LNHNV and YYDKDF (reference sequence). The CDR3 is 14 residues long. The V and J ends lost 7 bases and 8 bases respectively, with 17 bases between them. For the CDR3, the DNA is TGTGCCACCACCACAACTTTTATGAGAGAAAAACTGTTTTTT. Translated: CATTTTFMREKLFF.

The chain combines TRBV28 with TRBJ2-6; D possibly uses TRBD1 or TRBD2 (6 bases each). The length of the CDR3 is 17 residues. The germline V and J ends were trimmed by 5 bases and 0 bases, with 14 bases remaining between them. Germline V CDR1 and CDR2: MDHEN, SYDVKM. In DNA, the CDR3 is TGTGCCAGCAGTCCGGTTGGGGGGCCCTCTGGGGCCAACGTCCTGACTTTC. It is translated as CASSPVGGPSGANVLTF.

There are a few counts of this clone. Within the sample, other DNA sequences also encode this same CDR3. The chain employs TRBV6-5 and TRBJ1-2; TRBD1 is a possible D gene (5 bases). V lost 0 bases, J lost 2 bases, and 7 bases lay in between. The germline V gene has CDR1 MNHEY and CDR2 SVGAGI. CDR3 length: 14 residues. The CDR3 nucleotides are TGTGCCAGCAGTTACTCCTCAGGGAACTATGGCTACACCTTC. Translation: CASSYSSGNYGYTF.

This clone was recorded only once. This chain's CDR3 is CASSPEPGSGNTIYF. The CDR3 DNA reads as TGTGCCAGCAGCCCAGAACCGGGTTCCGGAAACACCATATATTTT. The chain carries TRBV7-9 and TRBJ1-3; D uncertain. V was clipped by 5 bases and J by 4 bases, with 15 bases between them. The germline gives CDR1 SEHNR, CDR2 FQNEAQ (reference sequence). The CDR3 is 15 residues long.

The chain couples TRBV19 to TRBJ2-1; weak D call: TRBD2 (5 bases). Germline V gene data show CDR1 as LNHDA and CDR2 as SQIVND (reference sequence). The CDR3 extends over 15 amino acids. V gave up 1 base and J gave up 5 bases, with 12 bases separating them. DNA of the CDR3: TGTGCCAGTAGTATAGGGGAGCTCCCCCACAATGAGCAGTTCTTC. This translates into CASSIGELPHNEQFF.

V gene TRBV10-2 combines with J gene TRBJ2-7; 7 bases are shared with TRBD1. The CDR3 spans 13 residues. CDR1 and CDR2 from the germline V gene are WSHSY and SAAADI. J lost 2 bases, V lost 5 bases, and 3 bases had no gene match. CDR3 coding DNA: TGCGCCAGCAGTTCGGGGACAGCCTACGAGCAGTACTTC. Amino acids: CASSSGTAYEQYF.

CDR3 bases: TGCGCCAGCAGCCAAGATCGGCTAGCGGGGGAGTTTTCCTACGAGCAGTACTTC. Translated, it gives CASSQDRLAGEFSYEQYF. V usage is TRBV4-3 and J usage is TRBJ2-7; 10 bases agree with TRBD2. The CDR3 covers 18 residues. The germline CDR1 and CDR2 sequences are LGHNA and YSLEER. The V segment lost 0 bases and the J segment 1 base; nucleotides outside the gene matches: 9.

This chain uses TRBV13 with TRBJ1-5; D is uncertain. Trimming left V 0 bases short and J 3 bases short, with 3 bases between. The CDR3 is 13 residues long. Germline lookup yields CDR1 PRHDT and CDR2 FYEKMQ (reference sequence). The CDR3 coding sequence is TGTGCCAGCAGCTTAGGGATCAATCAGCCCCAGCATTTT. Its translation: CASSLGINQPQHF.

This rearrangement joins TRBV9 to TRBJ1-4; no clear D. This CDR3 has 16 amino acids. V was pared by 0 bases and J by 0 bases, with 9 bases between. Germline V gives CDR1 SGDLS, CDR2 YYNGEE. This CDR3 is CASSVGASTTNEKLFF. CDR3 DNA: TGTGCCAGCAGCGTAGGAGCAAGCACAACTAATGAAAAACTGTTTTTT.

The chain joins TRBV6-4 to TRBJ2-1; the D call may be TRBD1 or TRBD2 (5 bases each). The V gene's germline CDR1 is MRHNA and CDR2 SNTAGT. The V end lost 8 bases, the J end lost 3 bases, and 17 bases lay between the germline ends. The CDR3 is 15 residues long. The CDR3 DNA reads TGTGCCAGCGGCCCCGGGGCGGGTCGCTACAATGAGCAGTTCTTC. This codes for CASGPGAGRYNEQFF.

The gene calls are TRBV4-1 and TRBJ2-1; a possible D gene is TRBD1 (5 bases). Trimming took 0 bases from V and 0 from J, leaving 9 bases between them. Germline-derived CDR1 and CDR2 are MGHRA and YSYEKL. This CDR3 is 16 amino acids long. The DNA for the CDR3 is TGCGCCAGCAGCCAAGACGCACAGGTCTCCTACAATGAGCAGTTCTTC. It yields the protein CASSQDAQVSYNEQFF.

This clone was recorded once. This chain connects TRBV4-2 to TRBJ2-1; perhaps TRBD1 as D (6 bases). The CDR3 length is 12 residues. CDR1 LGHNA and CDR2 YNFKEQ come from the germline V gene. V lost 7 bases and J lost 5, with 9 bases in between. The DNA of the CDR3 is TGTGCCAGCACCACAGGGCACAATGAGCAGTTCTTC. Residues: CASTTGHNEQFF.